Below, 5 T cell receptor beta chains from the same sample are listed, as sequenced in a study of identical twins listed by TCRdb under 2016. Library prep was done by 5' RACE. For sequencing, an Illumina HiSeq 2000 was employed. Starting from the raw public reads, TCRdb applied fastp trimming at Q25, assembled clones with MiXCR and retained in-frame beta chains. Rows are unified per CDR3 protein, each entry keeping the most common DNA and genes. This sample holds 350,000 or so distinct CDR3 sequences; about 9% were observed only once. The ten largest account for approximately 9.3% of the sample. The sequenced sample consisted of naive T cells sorted from blood. The intended sense of this specimen's cell subset or site label: cells isolated with a human naive T-cell isolation kit. The receptor set was obtained from a woman between 50 and 59 years old in good health.

This clonotype was counted many times. The V gene is TRBV6-5, the J gene TRBJ2-1, with 8 bases that match TRBD2. Unmatched junction bases numbered 9, after V lost 5 bases and J lost 6 bases. Germline loops: CDR1 MNHEY, CDR2 SVGAGI. The CDR3 covers 15 residues. The CDR3 spells CASSDGRANGNEQFF. CDR3 bases: TGTGCCAGCAGTGACGGGAGGGCGAACGGCAATGAGCAGTTCTTC.

This clonotype appeared a few times. The chain employs TRBV5-1 and TRBJ2-1, with 10 bases aligning to TRBD2. This CDR3 comprises 15 residues. Per the germline V gene, CDR1 is SGHRS and CDR2 is YFSETQ. Unmatched junction bases numbered 5, after V lost 4 bases and J lost 4 bases. In DNA, the CDR3 is TGCGCCAGCAGCCAAAGCGGGAGGGAGTACAATGAGCAGTTCTTC. This translates into CASSQSGREYNEQFF.

This clonotype was seen many times. V gene TRBV5-1 combines with J gene TRBJ2-7; D call uncertain. V was shortened by 4 bases and J by 6 bases, with 14 bases between the two germline ends. Germline assignment: CDR1 SGHRS and CDR2 YFSETQ. This CDR3 comprises 13 residues. The CDR3 loop reads CASSPDLALEQYF. As DNA, the CDR3 is TGCGCCAGCAGCCCGGATTTAGCCCTCGAGCAGTACTTC.

This clonotype was observed a few times. J is TRBJ2-5 and V is TRBV3-1; 12 bases match TRBD2. Looked up from germline, CDR1 is LGHDT and CDR2 is YNNKEL (reference sequence). CDR3 length: 17 amino acids. Trimming cost V 4 bases and J 6 bases; bases outside gene matches: 12. The CDR3 protein is CASSLRLAGGRMQTQYF. The CDR3 nucleotides are TGTGCCAGCAGCCTCCGGCTAGCGGGAGGGCGCATGCAGACCCAGTACTTC.

This clonotype was detected only a few times. The rearrangement uses TRBV5-1 and TRBJ2-7; possibly TRBD1 or TRBD2 for D (6 bases each). The V gene lost 4 bases and the J gene lost 2 bases, with 13 bases spanning the gap. CDR3 length: 14 amino acids. The V gene's germline CDR1 is SGHRS and CDR2 YFSETQ. The CDR3: CASSAQGGPYEQYF. The CDR3 DNA follows: TGCGCCAGCAGCGCACAGGGAGGCCCCTACGAGCAGTACTTC.